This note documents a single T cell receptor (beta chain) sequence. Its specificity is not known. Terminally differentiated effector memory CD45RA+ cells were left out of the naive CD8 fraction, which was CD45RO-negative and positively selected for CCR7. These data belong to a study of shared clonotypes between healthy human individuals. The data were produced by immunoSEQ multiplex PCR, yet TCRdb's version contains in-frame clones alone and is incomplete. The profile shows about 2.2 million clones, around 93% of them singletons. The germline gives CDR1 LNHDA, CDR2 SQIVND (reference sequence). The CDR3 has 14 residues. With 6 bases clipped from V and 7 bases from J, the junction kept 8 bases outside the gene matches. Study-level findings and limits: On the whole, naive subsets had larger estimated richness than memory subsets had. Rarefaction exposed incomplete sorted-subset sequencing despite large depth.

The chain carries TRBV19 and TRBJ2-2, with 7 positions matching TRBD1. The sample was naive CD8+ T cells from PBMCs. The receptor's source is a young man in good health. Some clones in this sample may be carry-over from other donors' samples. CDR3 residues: CASSPLYRGGELFF. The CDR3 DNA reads TGTGCCAGTAGCCCCCTCTACAGGGGCGGGGAGCTGTTTTTT.